These 4 T cell receptor beta chains were all obtained from the same sample, sequenced in a study of blood T cell repertoires in COVID-19. Using immunoSEQ multiplex PCR, the repertoire was profiled, and TCRdb retains in-frame clones only, with some absent. The sample lists about 290,000 clones; around four fifths were seen once. The specimen was peripheral blood. The receptors come from a woman aged 50 to 60 with active or convalescent COVID-19.

V and J are TRBV5-1 and TRBJ1-2, with 8 bases fitting TRBD1. This CDR3 comprises 15 residues. Germline values: CDR1 SGHRS, CDR2 YFSETQ. Germline trimming cut 0 bases from V and 4 bases from J; bases unmatched to any gene: 5. CDR3 protein: CASSLGTGLIYGYTF. The DNA of the CDR3 is TGCGCCAGCAGCTTGGGGACAGGGCTAATCTATGGCTACACCTTC.

The V gene is TRBV30, the J gene TRBJ1-2; 9 bases are a match to TRBD1. The J segment lost 5 bases and the V segment lost 3 bases, leaving 13 bases of the junction unmatched. The germline CDR1 and CDR2 sequences are GTSNPN and SVGIG (reference sequence). The CDR3 length is 16 residues. CDR3 DNA: TGTGCCTGGAGCCGCGGGACAGGGTTGGGTCAGTATGGCTACACCTTC. It specifies CAWSRGTGLGQYGYTF.

The V and J genes are TRBV5-5 and TRBJ2-7, with 11 positions matching TRBD2. CDR1 and CDR2 from the germline V gene are SGHKS and YYEKEE (reference sequence). V lost 1 base to trimming and J lost 4 bases; unmatched junction nucleotides: 7. This CDR3 has 16 amino acids. CDR3 protein: CASSLILAGDRYEQYF. The DNA of the CDR3 is TGTGCCAGCAGCTTGATACTAGCGGGAGATAGGTACGAGCAGTACTTC.

This clone came up many times. The chain uses TRBV30 and TRBJ1-4; D may be TRBD1 (5 bases). V dropped 3 bases and J dropped 5 bases, with 10 bases sitting between them. Germline CDR1 and CDR2: GTSNPN and SVGIG (reference sequence). This CDR3 spans 13 amino acids. The CDR3 DNA follows: TGTGCCTGGAGCGATGGGGCGAATGAAAAACTGTTTTTT. Protein sequence: CAWSDGANEKLFF. Combining the CDR3 with reference TRBV30 and TRBJ1-4 gives the whole variable domain SQTIHQWPATLVQPVGSPLSLECTVEGTSNPNLYWYRQAAGRGLQLLFYSVGIGQISSEVPQNLSASRPQDRQFILSSKKLLLSDSGFYLCAWSDGANEKLFFGSGTQLSVL.